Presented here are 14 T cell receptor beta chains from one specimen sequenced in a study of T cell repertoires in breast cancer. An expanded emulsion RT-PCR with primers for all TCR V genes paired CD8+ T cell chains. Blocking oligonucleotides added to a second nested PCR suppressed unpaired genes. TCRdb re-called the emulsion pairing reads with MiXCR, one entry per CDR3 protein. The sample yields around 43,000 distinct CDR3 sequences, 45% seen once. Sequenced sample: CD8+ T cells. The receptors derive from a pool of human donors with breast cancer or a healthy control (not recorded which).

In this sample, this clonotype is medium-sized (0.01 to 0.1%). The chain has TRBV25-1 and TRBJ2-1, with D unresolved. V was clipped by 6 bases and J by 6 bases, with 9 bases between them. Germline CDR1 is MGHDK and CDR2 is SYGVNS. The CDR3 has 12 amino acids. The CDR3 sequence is CASSPTPNEQFF. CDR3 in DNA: TGTGCCAGCAGCCCAACCCCCAATGAGCAGTTCTTC.

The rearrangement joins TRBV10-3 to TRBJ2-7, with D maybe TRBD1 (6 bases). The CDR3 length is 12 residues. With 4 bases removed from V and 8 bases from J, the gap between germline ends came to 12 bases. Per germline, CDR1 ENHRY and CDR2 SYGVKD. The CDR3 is CAISAGDGKQYF. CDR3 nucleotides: TGTGCCATCAGTGCAGGGGACGGCAAGCAGTACTTC.

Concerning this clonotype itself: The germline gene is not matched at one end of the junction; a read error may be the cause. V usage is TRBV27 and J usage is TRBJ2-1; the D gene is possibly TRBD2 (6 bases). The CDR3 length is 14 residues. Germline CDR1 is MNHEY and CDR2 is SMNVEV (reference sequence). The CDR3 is CAGSWGDLYNEQFF. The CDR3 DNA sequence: TGTGCCGGCAGTTGGGGGGACCTTTACAATGAGCAGTTCTTC.

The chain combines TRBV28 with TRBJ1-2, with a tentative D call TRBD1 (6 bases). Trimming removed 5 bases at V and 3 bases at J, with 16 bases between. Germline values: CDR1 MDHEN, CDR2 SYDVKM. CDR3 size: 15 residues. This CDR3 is CASSVDRFPDYGYTF. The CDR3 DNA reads TGTGCCAGCAGTGTAGACAGGTTCCCTGACTATGGCTACACCTTC.

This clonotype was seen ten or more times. In DNA form, the CDR3 reads TGCAGTGTCCCCAGACAAGAGACCCAGTACTTC. Translation gives CSVPRQETQYF. The chain carries TRBV20-1 and TRBJ2-5; D is ambiguous. The CDR3 consists of 11 residues. The germline CDR1 and CDR2 sequences are DFQATT and SNEGSKA (reference sequence). Between the trimmed V and J ends, which lost 7 bases and 2 bases, there was a span of 8 bases.

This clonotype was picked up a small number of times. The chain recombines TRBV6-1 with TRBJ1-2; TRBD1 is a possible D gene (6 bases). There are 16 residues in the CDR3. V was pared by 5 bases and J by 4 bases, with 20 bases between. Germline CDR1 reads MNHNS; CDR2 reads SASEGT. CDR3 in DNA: TGTGCCAGCAGTCTGGGACAAGAGGGTTTTAGCTATGGCTACACCTTC. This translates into CASSLGQEGFSYGYTF.

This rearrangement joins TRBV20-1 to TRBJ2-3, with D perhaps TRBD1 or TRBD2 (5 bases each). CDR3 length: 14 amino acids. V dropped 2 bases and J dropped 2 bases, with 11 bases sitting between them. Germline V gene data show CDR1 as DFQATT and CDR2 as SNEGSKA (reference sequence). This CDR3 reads CSARLGTNTDTQYF. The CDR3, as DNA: TGCAGTGCTAGACTAGGGACCAACACAGATACGCAGTATTTT.

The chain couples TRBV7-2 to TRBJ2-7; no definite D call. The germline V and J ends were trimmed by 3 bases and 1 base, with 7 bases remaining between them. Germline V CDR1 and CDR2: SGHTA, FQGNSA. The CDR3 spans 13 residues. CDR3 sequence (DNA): TGTGCCAGCAGCTTGCCCGAATCCTACGAGCAGTACTTC. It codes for CASSLPESYEQYF.

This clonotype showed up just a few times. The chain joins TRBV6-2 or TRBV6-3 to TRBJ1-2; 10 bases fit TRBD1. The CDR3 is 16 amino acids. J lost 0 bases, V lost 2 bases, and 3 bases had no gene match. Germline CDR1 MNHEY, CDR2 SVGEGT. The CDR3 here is CASSYDRGRPNYGYTF. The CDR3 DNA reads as TGTGCCAGCAGTTACGACAGGGGGCGGCCTAACTATGGCTACACCTTC.

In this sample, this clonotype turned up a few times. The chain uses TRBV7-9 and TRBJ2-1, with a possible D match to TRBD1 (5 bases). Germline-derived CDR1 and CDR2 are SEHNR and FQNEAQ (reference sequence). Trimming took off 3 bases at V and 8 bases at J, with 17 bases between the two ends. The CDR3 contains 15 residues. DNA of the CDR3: TGTGCCAGCAGCTTCGGCCTAGGTCTAGGGGATGAGCAGTTCTTC. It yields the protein CASSFGLGLGDEQFF.

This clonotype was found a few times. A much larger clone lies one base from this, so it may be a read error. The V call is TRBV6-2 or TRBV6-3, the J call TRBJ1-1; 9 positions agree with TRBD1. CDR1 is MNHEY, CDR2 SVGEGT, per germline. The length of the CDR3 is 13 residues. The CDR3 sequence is CAIGTGLNTEASF. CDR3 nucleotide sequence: TGTGCCATCGGGACAGGGCTGAACACTGAAGCTTCCTTT.

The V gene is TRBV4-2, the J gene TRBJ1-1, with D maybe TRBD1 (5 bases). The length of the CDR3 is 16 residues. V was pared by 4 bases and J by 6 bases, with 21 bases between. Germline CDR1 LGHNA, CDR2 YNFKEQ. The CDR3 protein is CASSRSRPGFGAEAFF. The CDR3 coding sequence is TGTGCCAGCAGCCGATCGAGACCAGGGTTTGGGGCTGAAGCTTTCTTT.

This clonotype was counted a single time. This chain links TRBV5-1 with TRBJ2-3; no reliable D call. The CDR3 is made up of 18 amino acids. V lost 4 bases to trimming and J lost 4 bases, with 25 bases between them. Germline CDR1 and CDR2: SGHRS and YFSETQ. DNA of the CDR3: TGCGCCAGCAGCCGTGGCACTTGGGCGCGCGGACCGTCAGATACGCAGTATTTT. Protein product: CASSRGTWARGPSDTQYF. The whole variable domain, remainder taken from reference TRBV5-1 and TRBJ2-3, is KAGVTQTPRYLIKTRGQQVTLSCSPISGHRSVSWYQQTPGQGLQFLFEYFSETQRNKGNFPGRFSGRQFSNSRSEMNVSTLELGDSALYLCASSRGTWARGPSDTQYFGPGTRLTVL.

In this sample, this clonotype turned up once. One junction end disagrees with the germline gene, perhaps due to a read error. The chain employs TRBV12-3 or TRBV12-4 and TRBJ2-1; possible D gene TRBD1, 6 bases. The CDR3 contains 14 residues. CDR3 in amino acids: CASSWDTTYNEQFF. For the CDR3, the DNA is TGTGCTAGCAGTTGGGACACCACCTACAATGAGCAGTTCTTC.